A single sample is the source of the 22 T cell receptor beta chains below, sequenced in a study of CD8 T cells in Susac syndrome. Reverse transcription of about 0.45 to 1 ug RNA was performed with random hexamers. TCRdb fed the immunoSEQ multiplex PCR reads into MiXCR, producing one record per CDR3 protein. Of 300,000 to 350,000 distinct CDR3 sequences in the sample, roughly nine tenths are singletons; the top ten hold less than 0.08%. The material sequenced was CD4+ T cells from PBMCs. The receptor set was obtained from a human donor with multiple sclerosis.

The chain has TRBV2 and TRBJ2-7; D call uncertain. Trimming pared 3 bases from V and 4 bases from J, leaving 13 bases between. The CDR3 runs to 14 residues. Germline values: CDR1 SNHLY, CDR2 FYNNEI. CDR3 DNA sequence: TGTGCCAGCAGTGACCTAACCTCTTTTTACGAGCAGTACTTC. It translates to CASSDLTSFYEQYF. The full variable domain, in which reference TRBV2 and TRBJ2-7 provide the parts outside the CDR3, is EPEVTQTPSHQVTQMGQEVILRCVPISNHLYFYWYRQILGQKVEFLVSFYNNEISEKSEIFDDQFSVERPDGSNFTLKIRSTKLEDSAMYFCASSDLTSFYEQYFGPGTRLTVT.

The chain couples TRBV20-1 to TRBJ2-3, with TRBD2 matching 13 bases. The V and J ends lost 1 base and 1 base, in that order; junction bases with no gene match: 2. From germline, CDR1 is DFQATT and CDR2 SNEGSKA (reference sequence). CDR3 length equals 16 residues. CDR3 sequence: CSARGGTSGGTDTQYF. CDR3 bases: TGCAGTGCTAGAGGCGGGACTAGCGGGGGCACAGATACGCAGTATTTT.

The chain uses TRBV5-6 and TRBJ2-5; TRBD2 is a possible D gene (5 bases). Looked up from germline, CDR1 is SGHDT and CDR2 is YYEEEE. The CDR3 runs to 16 residues. Trimming took off 3 bases at V and 9 bases at J, with 24 bases between the two ends. The CDR3 DNA follows: TGTGCCAGCAGCTCTGTCGTCGGGGTTGCTGGGTTGTCCCAGTACTTC. Residues: CASSSVVGVAGLSQYF.

The rearrangement links TRBV5-1 to TRBJ2-5; a weak D match, TRBD2 (5 bases). CDR3 size: 14 residues. From germline, CDR1 is SGHRS and CDR2 YFSETQ. With 5 bases removed from V and 7 bases from J, the gap between germline ends came to 18 bases. The CDR3 here is CASREGPPDLTQYF. The CDR3 DNA follows: TGCGCCAGCAGAGAGGGTCCGCCCGATTTGACCCAGTACTTC. The variable domain in full, with the rest retrieved from reference TRBV5-1 and TRBJ2-5, is KAGVTQTPRYLIKTRGQQVTLSCSPISGHRSVSWYQQTPGQGLQFLFEYFSETQRNKGNFPGRFSGRQFSNSRSEMNVSTLELGDSALYLCASREGPPDLTQYFGPGTRLLVL.

The J gene is TRBJ2-5, the V gene TRBV4-3; D not certain. With 4 bases removed from V and 4 bases from J, the gap between germline ends came to 13 bases. Germline values: CDR1 LGHNA, CDR2 YSLEER. The length of the CDR3 is 14 residues. CDR3 DNA sequence: TGCGCCAGCAGCCCCCACCCAAGGAGAGAGACCCAGTACTTC. It encodes CASSPHPRRETQYF.

This clonotype has a single count. This chain connects TRBV1 to TRBJ2-7; the table's D call of TRBD2 was not tested on the DNA. TRBV1 corresponds to a pseudogene. This CDR3 contains 14 residues. CDR3 region: CTSSSPGLGYEQYF. The CDR3 DNA reads as TGCACCAGCAGCTCCCCGGGACTAGGCTACGAGCAGTACTTC.

The chain joins TRBV29-1 to TRBJ1-6, with no clear D. Per germline, CDR1 SQVTM and CDR2 ANQGSEA. This CDR3 is built from 12 residues. The ends were cut back, 1 base at V and 14 bases at J, with 12 bases in the middle. In nucleotides, the CDR3 is TGCAGCGTTGAAGGGCCGGGTCCTACCCTCCACTTT. Translating gives CSVEGPGPTLHF.

This sequence joins TRBV6-5 and TRBJ2-2; TRBD1 matches 8 bases. Per germline, CDR1 MNHEY and CDR2 SVGAGI. Unmatched junction bases numbered 4, after V lost 2 bases and J lost 5 bases. The CDR3 loop spans 15 amino acids. The CDR3 DNA reads as TGTGCCAGCAGTTACCAGGGGGCGCAGACCGGGGAGCTGTTTTTT. Translating it yields CASSYQGAQTGELFF.

The CDR3 here is CAWSLRRSSHEQYF. As DNA, the CDR3 is TGTGCCTGGAGCCTCCGTAGAAGTTCCCACGAGCAGTACTTC. The chain combines TRBV30 with TRBJ2-7; D gene ambiguous. The CDR3 contains 14 residues. With 3 bases removed from V and 5 bases from J, the gap between germline ends came to 17 bases. Germline CDR1 reads GTSNPN; CDR2 reads SVGIG (reference sequence).

The chain carries TRBV7-9 and TRBJ2-3, with TRBD2 matching over 11 bases. CDR3 length: 18 amino acids. V lost 2 bases and J lost 2; bases outside the gene matches: 9. Germline loops: CDR1 SEHNR, CDR2 FQNEAQ (reference sequence). The CDR3 bases are TGTGCCAGCAGCTTACGGGGGACTAGCGGAAAACACACAGATACGCAGTATTTT. Residues: CASSLRGTSGKHTDTQYF.

V and J are TRBV12-3 or TRBV12-4 and TRBJ1-2; D gene ambiguous. The ends were cut back, 8 bases at V and 0 bases at J, with 19 bases in the middle. The CDR3 runs 16 residues. The CDR3 DNA follows: TGTGCCAGCTCCCTAAAAGGGCTCCGGCCTAACTATGGCTACACCTTC. Amino acid sequence: CASSLKGLRPNYGYTF.

The chain couples TRBV20-1 to TRBJ2-3, with D tentatively TRBD2 (6 bases). Germline CDR1 is DFQATT and CDR2 is SNEGSKA (reference sequence). Trimming cost V 3 bases and J 4 bases, with 8 bases left between them. The CDR3 loop spans 12 amino acids. For the CDR3, the DNA is TGCAGTGCTAGCGGGAGTTCAGATACGCAGTATTTT. Translating gives CSASGSSDTQYF.

The J gene is TRBJ1-6, the V gene TRBV12-3 or TRBV12-4; D is uncertain. The CDR3 length is 14 residues. V was cut by 3 bases and J by 14 bases, with 17 bases left in between. For the CDR3, the DNA is TGTGCCAGCAGTTTCGGTGCAGTGGGGTTGGCCCTCCACTTT. Translation gives CASSFGAVGLALHF.

CDR3 in amino acids: CSVQQRGGDYGYTF. CDR3 nucleotide sequence: TGCAGCGTTCAACAACGGGGGGGCGACTATGGCTACACCTTC. The J gene is TRBJ1-2, the V gene TRBV29-1; TRBD1 might be the D (6 bases). The V end lost 5 bases, the J end lost 3 bases, and 16 bases lay between the germline ends. The CDR3 sequence is 14 residues long. The germline CDR1 and CDR2 sequences are SQVTM and ANQGSEA.

The chain joins TRBV5-1 to TRBJ2-7; D possibly uses TRBD1 or TRBD2 (5 bases each). Trimming shortened V by 0 bases and J by 4 bases, and 11 bases separated the two germline ends. The CDR3 spans 14 residues. Germline V gene data show CDR1 as SGHRS and CDR2 as YFSETQ. The CDR3 loop is CASSLDYRRYEQYF. CDR3 coding DNA: TGCGCCAGCAGCTTGGATTACAGGAGGTACGAGCAGTACTTC.

The V gene is TRBV29-1, the J gene TRBJ1-2, with D hard to call. The germline V and J ends were trimmed by 6 bases and 4 bases, with 18 bases remaining between them. CDR3 size: 14 residues. Germline CDR1 is SQVTM and CDR2 is ANQGSEA. CDR3 nucleotide sequence: TGCAGCGTCATCCCGTCCGTCGCGGGCTATGGCTACACCTTC. It encodes CSVIPSVAGYGYTF.

This sequence joins TRBV20-1 and TRBJ1-1; possible D gene TRBD1, 6 bases. The CDR3 consists of 14 residues. Trimming pared 6 bases from V and 3 bases from J, leaving 17 bases between. Germline CDR1 DFQATT, CDR2 SNEGSKA (reference sequence). CDR3 loop: CSAASRTADTEAFF. In nucleotides, the CDR3 is TGCAGTGCCGCCTCCCGGACAGCAGACACTGAAGCTTTCTTT.

The rearrangement joins TRBV20-1 to TRBJ2-1, with D unresolved. Per the germline V gene, CDR1 is DFQATT and CDR2 is SNEGSKA (reference sequence). Trimming took off 5 bases at V and 7 bases at J, with 6 bases between the two ends. The CDR3 is 10 residues long. For the CDR3, the DNA is TGCAGTGCTGTGCTGAATGAGCAGTTCTTC. This gives the protein CSAVLNEQFF.

The chain combines TRBV5-4 with TRBJ1-1; 7 nucleotides line up with TRBD1. This CDR3 has 16 amino acids. Germline CDR1 is SGHNT and CDR2 is YYREEE (reference sequence). V lost 3 bases, J lost 3 bases, and 11 bases stayed unmatched. The CDR3 DNA reads as TGTGCCAGCAGCTCGGGTGGGAGACAGGGCTACACTGAAGCTTTCTTT. Translation: CASSSGGRQGYTEAFF.

The chain carries TRBV21-1 and TRBJ2-2; the table's D call, TRBD1, was not checked against the DNA. TRBV21-1 is assigned pseudogene status. The CDR3 loop spans 15 amino acids. CDR3 sequence reads: CASSIRTGNTGELFF. CDR3 nucleotides: TGTGCCAGCAGCATTCGGACAGGGAACACCGGGGAGCTGTTTTTT.

V and J are TRBV6-2 or TRBV6-3 and TRBJ2-7; TRBD2 might be the D (7 bases). V gave up 11 bases and J gave up 0 bases, with 14 bases separating them. This CDR3 is built from 13 residues. Looked up from germline, CDR1 is MNHEY and CDR2 is SVGEGT. DNA for the CDR3: TGTGCCGGGGGGGACACCCTCTCCTACGAGCAGTACTTC. It translates to CAGGDTLSYEQYF.

This rearrangement joins TRBV4-3 to TRBJ2-3; TRBD2 matches at 9 bases. Germline V lookup: CDR1 LGHNA, CDR2 YSLEER. V was pared by 2 bases and J by 6 bases, with 6 bases of the junction left unmatched. This CDR3 spans 15 amino acids. CDR3 in DNA: TGCGCCAGCAGCCAACTGGCGGGAGGGCTGGATACGCAGTATTTT. The encoded protein is CASSQLAGGLDTQYF.